A selection of T cell receptor beta chains follows, all from one sample in a study of PD-1 blockade in classical Hodgkin lymphoma. TCRdb's copy holds only in-frame clones and misses some; the assay was immunoSEQ multiplex PCR. The sample has 5,000 to 6,000 clones, approximately 80% seen once; the top ten hold approximately 10%. This specimen consisted of CD8+ T cells from blood, obtained at baseline. All receptors come from a human donor with classical Hodgkin lymphoma. Each CDR3 is given with its conserved first and last residue. The D gene is left open where the match is weak. Size values are once, few and many counts, or a class for expanded clones, and some rows have none.

D gene: TRBD2; V gene: TRBV5-1; J gene: TRBJ2-7; clone size: -; CDR3 DNA: TGCGCCAGCGGGGCTAGCGGGGGGAAGGACGAGCAGTACTTC; CDR3 protein: CASGASGGKDEQYF
D gene: TRBD1; V gene: TRBV2; J gene: TRBJ1-1; clone size: -; CDR3 DNA: TGTGCCAGCAGTGAAGCGCTGGGACAGCCGAACACTGAAGCTTTCTTT; CDR3 protein: CASSEALGQPNTEAFF
D gene: TRBD1; V gene: TRBV30; J gene: TRBJ1-1; clone size: -; CDR3 DNA: TGTGCCTGGAGTGTAACAGGGACAGGAGGTGAAGCTTTCTTT; CDR3 protein: CAWSVTGTGGEAFF
D gene: -; V gene: TRBV27; J gene: TRBJ1-6; clone size: few; CDR3 DNA: TGTGCCAGCACCCGTACCGGGCCCAAAACCCCACCCCTCCACTTT; CDR3 protein: CASTRTGPKTPPLHF
D gene: -; V gene: TRBV5-5; J gene: TRBJ1-5; clone size: -; CDR3 DNA: TGTGCCAGCAGCTTGGTGGCAGGGGCGGGTCAGCCCCAGCATTTT; CDR3 protein: CASSLVAGAGQPQHF
D gene: TRBD2; V gene: TRBV6-6; J gene: TRBJ2-3; clone size: -; CDR3 DNA: TGTGCCAGCACCATACTAGCGGTCACAGATACGCAGTATTTT; CDR3 protein: CASTILAVTDTQYF
D gene: -; V gene: TRBV7-9; J gene: TRBJ2-7; clone size: once; CDR3 DNA: TGTGCCAGCAGCTTAGATTCGAGTGGGCTCGACGAGCAGTACTTC; CDR3 protein: CASSLDSSGLDEQYF
D gene: -; V gene: TRBV30; J gene: TRBJ1-5; clone size: -; CDR3 DNA: TGTGCCTGGAATCAGGGCGGGTATCAGCCCCAGCATTTT; CDR3 protein: CAWNQGGYQPQHF
D gene: -; V gene: TRBV10-2; J gene: TRBJ2-7; clone size: -; CDR3 DNA: TGCGCCAGCAGTGAGTCGGGTCCCTACGAGCAGTACTTC; CDR3 protein: CASSESGPYEQYF
D gene: -; V gene: TRBV4-3; J gene: TRBJ2-7; clone size: -; CDR3 DNA: TGCGCCAGCAGCCAAGGTGCAATTAATGGGCATAACTACGAGCAGTACTTC; CDR3 protein: CASSQGAINGHNYEQYF
D gene: -; V gene: TRBV27; J gene: TRBJ1-6; clone size: -; CDR3 DNA: TGTGCCAGCAGTTTGTCCGGGACGTCGGGGTCACCCCTCCACTTT; CDR3 protein: CASSLSGTSGSPLHF
D gene: -; V gene: TRBV29-1; J gene: TRBJ2-1; clone size: -; CDR3 DNA: TGCAGCGTTGAACGAAGGGCCTCCTACAATGAGCAGTTCTTC; CDR3 protein: CSVERRASYNEQFF
D gene: TRBD2; V gene: TRBV5-4; J gene: TRBJ2-2; clone size: -; CDR3 DNA: TGTGCCAGCAGCTTGCATGAAGGGGAGGGGTACACCGGGGAGCTGTTTTTT; CDR3 protein: CASSLHEGEGYTGELFF
D gene: TRBD1; V gene: TRBV15; J gene: TRBJ1-2; clone size: -; CDR3 DNA: TGTGCCACTACAGGGGATCCTAACTATGGCTACACCTTC; CDR3 protein: CATTGDPNYGYTF
D gene: -; V gene: TRBV5-1; J gene: TRBJ1-1; clone size: few; CDR3 DNA: TGCGCCAGCAGCTGGGGGAAAATTAACACTGAAGCTTTCTTT; CDR3 protein: CASSWGKINTEAFF
D gene: -; V gene: TRBV27; J gene: TRBJ2-2; clone size: large; CDR3 DNA: TGTGCCAGCAGTCCCGAATTCACCGGGGAGCTGTTTTTT; CDR3 protein: CASSPEFTGELFF
D gene: TRBD1; V gene: TRBV4-1; J gene: TRBJ1-5; clone size: -; CDR3 DNA: TGCGCCAGCAGCCCGGACGGGACAGGGAACAATCAGCCCCAGCATTTT; CDR3 protein: CASSPDGTGNNQPQHF
D gene: -; V gene: TRBV7-2; J gene: TRBJ1-2; clone size: -; CDR3 DNA: TGTGCCAGCGGCCCAGGGGAGAACTATGGCTACACCTTC; CDR3 protein: CASGPGENYGYTF
D gene: -; V gene: TRBV7-3; J gene: TRBJ1-5; clone size: few; CDR3 DNA: TGTGCCAGCAGCTCCCACGGGTTCGAGGGAAAAGTCGGCGGCAATCAGCCCCAGCATTTT; CDR3 protein: CASSSHGFEGKVGGNQPQHF
D gene: TRBD1; V gene: TRBV27; J gene: TRBJ2-1; clone size: -; CDR3 DNA: TGTGCCAGCAGCCACCTGGGACAGGGGTACTCCAATGAGCAGTTCTTC; CDR3 protein: CASSHLGQGYSNEQFF
D gene: TRBD1; V gene: TRBV6-5; J gene: TRBJ2-1; clone size: -; CDR3 DNA: TGTGCCAGCAGTGTGACAGGGTACAATGAGCAGTTCTTC; CDR3 protein: CASSVTGYNEQFF
D gene: -; V gene: TRBV5-6; J gene: TRBJ1-5; clone size: -; CDR3 DNA: TGTGCCAGCAGCTTGGCCAATAGCAATCAGCCCCAGCATTTT; CDR3 protein: CASSLANSNQPQHF
D gene: TRBD1; V gene: TRBV11-3; J gene: TRBJ2-3; clone size: -; CDR3 DNA: TGTGCCAGCAGCTCCCGACAGGGAAGCACAGATACGCAGTATTTT; CDR3 protein: CASSSRQGSTDTQYF
D gene: -; V gene: TRBV7-9; J gene: TRBJ1-2; clone size: -; CDR3 DNA: TGTGCCAGCAGCAATGAAATGACGGACCACTATGGCTACACCTTC; CDR3 protein: CASSNEMTDHYGYTF
D gene: -; V gene: TRBV4-3; J gene: TRBJ2-7; clone size: -; CDR3 DNA: TGCGCCAGCAGCCAAGAAAGGGGACTCCTGGGGGAGCAGTACTTC; CDR3 protein: CASSQERGLLGEQYF
D gene: TRBD2; V gene: TRBV4-1; J gene: TRBJ2-3; clone size: -; CDR3 DNA: TGCGCCAGCAGCCAAGAAGCGGGGCCTAGCACAGATACGCAGTATTTT; CDR3 protein: CASSQEAGPSTDTQYF
D gene: -; V gene: TRBV27; J gene: TRBJ2-7; clone size: -; CDR3 DNA: TGTGCCAGCAGTTTATTTCCCCCCGACAGGCGAACTTCCTACGAGCAGTACTTC; CDR3 protein: CASSLFPPDRRTSYEQYF
D gene: TRBD1; V gene: TRBV10-3; J gene: TRBJ2-7; clone size: -; CDR3 DNA: TGTGCCATCAGTGAGTATGGGGGACAGGCCCCTACACCTCTCGAGGGGTACTTC; CDR3 protein: CAISEYGGQAPTPLEGYF
D gene: -; V gene: TRBV10-2; J gene: TRBJ1-2; clone size: large; CDR3 DNA: TGCGCCAGCACCTCGACAGAGGCTAACTATGGCTACACCTTC; CDR3 protein: CASTSTEANYGYTF
D gene: TRBD1; V gene: TRBV2; J gene: TRBJ2-7; clone size: -; CDR3 DNA: TGTGCCAGCAGTGACCACAGGGGCCTCACCTACGAGCAGTACTTC; CDR3 protein: CASSDHRGLTYEQYF
D gene: -; V gene: TRBV29-1; J gene: TRBJ1-3; clone size: -; CDR3 DNA: TGCAGCGCAATTCCCCGCGGGGGGACTGGAAACACCATATATTTT; CDR3 protein: CSAIPRGGTGNTIYF
D gene: TRBD2; V gene: TRBV7-2; J gene: TRBJ2-3; clone size: -; CDR3 DNA: TGTGCCAGCAGCTTAGATGGTCTAGCGGGGGGGCCGCGGACAGATACGCAGTATTTT; CDR3 protein: CASSLDGLAGGPRTDTQYF
D gene: -; V gene: TRBV29-1; J gene: TRBJ2-1; clone size: -; CDR3 DNA: TGCAGCGTTGAATGGATTACCTCCTACAATGAGCAGTTCTTC; CDR3 protein: CSVEWITSYNEQFF
D gene: TRBD1; V gene: TRBV2; J gene: TRBJ1-4; clone size: -; CDR3 DNA: TGTGCCAGCGGGAGCCAGCAGGACAGGGTTATTCCAACTAATGAAAAACTGTTTTTT; CDR3 protein: CASGSQQDRVIPTNEKLFF
D gene: -; V gene: TRBV28; J gene: TRBJ2-5; clone size: -; CDR3 DNA: TGTGCCAGCAGTTTCGAGGATCCTGGGGCCCAGTACTTC; CDR3 protein: CASSFEDPGAQYF
D gene: TRBD1; V gene: TRBV4-3; J gene: TRBJ1-6; clone size: -; CDR3 DNA: TGCGCCAGCAGCCAAAGACAGGGTTTAGGGTCACCCCTCCACTTT; CDR3 protein: CASSQRQGLGSPLHF
D gene: -; V gene: TRBV7-9; J gene: TRBJ2-7; clone size: -; CDR3 DNA: TGTGCCAGCAGCCTCCCCGGGAGAAGGCTCGTCTGGTACTTC; CDR3 protein: CASSLPGRRLVWYF